A selection of T cell receptor beta chains follows, all from one sample in a study of blood T cell repertoires in COVID-19. Measured with immunoSEQ multiplex PCR; TCRdb has only the in-frame clones, and not every one. The table records over 250,000 clones, roughly 80% of them present only once. The sample taken for sequencing was PBMCs or T cells enriched from blood (not recorded which). The receptors derive from a man aged 40-49 years who had been exposed to COVID-19. CDR3s include the opening cysteine and the closing phenylalanine or tryptophan. The D gene is left open where the match is weak. For some rows the clone size is stated as once, few or many, or as a class when expanded; others skip it.

J gene: TRBJ2-5
clone size: -
D gene: -
V gene: TRBV7-9
CDR3 DNA: TGTGCCAGCAGCCTAGGGGAGATTGGGGTGACCCAGTACTTC
CDR3 protein: CASSLGEIGVTQYF

J gene: TRBJ2-5
clone size: -
D gene: -
V gene: TRBV20-1
CDR3 DNA: TGCAGTGCTTTCTATCGGGAGACCCAGTACTTC
CDR3 protein: CSAFYRETQYF

J gene: TRBJ1-6
clone size: -
D gene: -
V gene: TRBV6-5
CDR3 DNA: TGTGCCAGCAGGACAGAAAATTCACCCCTCCACTTT
CDR3 protein: CASRTENSPLHF

J gene: TRBJ1-2
clone size: -
D gene: TRBD1
V gene: TRBV9
CDR3 DNA: TGTGCCAGCAGCTCGCGGACAGGGACGGATGGCTACACCTTC
CDR3 protein: CASSSRTGTDGYTF

J gene: TRBJ2-7
clone size: few
D gene: TRBD2
V gene: TRBV5-1
CDR3 DNA: TGCGCCAGCAGCTTGGCGGCTAGCGGGAGTCTCGGCCCCCACGAGCAGTACTTC
CDR3 protein: CASSLAASGSLGPHEQYF

J gene: TRBJ2-3
clone size: -
D gene: -
V gene: TRBV5-1
CDR3 DNA: TGCGCCAGCAGGCCGTGGGGGGGCCGCACAGATACGCAGTATTTT
CDR3 protein: CASRPWGGRTDTQYF

J gene: TRBJ2-7
clone size: -
D gene: -
V gene: TRBV4-1
CDR3 DNA: TGCGCCAGCAGCCAACCCGTGAGGGGGAAGAAAGGCTCCTACGAGCAGTACTTC
CDR3 protein: CASSQPVRGKKGSYEQYF

J gene: TRBJ2-7
clone size: -
D gene: -
V gene: TRBV9
CDR3 DNA: TGTGCCAGCAGCTCACCCTTGGGGGCCTCCTCCTACGAGCAGTACTTC
CDR3 protein: CASSSPLGASSYEQYF

J gene: TRBJ1-1
clone size: -
D gene: TRBD1
V gene: TRBV10-3
CDR3 DNA: TGTGCCATCACAAAGACAGGGGGCATGACGAACACTGAAGCTTTCTTT
CDR3 protein: CAITKTGGMTNTEAFF

J gene: TRBJ2-4
clone size: -
D gene: TRBD1
V gene: TRBV19
CDR3 DNA: TGTGCCAGTAGTATAGGACAGGGAGCGCCCATTCAGTACTTC
CDR3 protein: CASSIGQGAPIQYF

J gene: TRBJ2-3
clone size: -
D gene: TRBD2
V gene: TRBV29-1
CDR3 DNA: TGCAGCGTTGTTGAACTAGCGGGAAGTGCAGATACGCAGTATTTT
CDR3 protein: CSVVELAGSADTQYF

J gene: TRBJ2-1
clone size: -
D gene: TRBD2
V gene: TRBV6-4
CDR3 DNA: TGTGCCAGCAGTCGACTAGCGGGAGGGGAGCAGTTCTTC
CDR3 protein: CASSRLAGGEQFF

J gene: TRBJ1-2
clone size: -
D gene: -
V gene: TRBV5-1
CDR3 DNA: TGCGCCAGCAGCTTACAAGACAGGAACTATGGCTACACCTTC
CDR3 protein: CASSLQDRNYGYTF

J gene: TRBJ1-2
clone size: -
D gene: -
V gene: TRBV9
CDR3 DNA: TGTGCCAGCAAAGGAGGGGTCGTCCATGGCTACACCTTC
CDR3 protein: CASKGGVVHGYTF

J gene: TRBJ2-3
clone size: -
D gene: -
V gene: TRBV29-1
CDR3 DNA: TGCAGCGTTGGTGACTCCGCAGATACGCAGTATTTT
CDR3 protein: CSVGDSADTQYF

J gene: TRBJ2-7
clone size: -
D gene: TRBD1
V gene: TRBV19
CDR3 DNA: TGTGCCAGTAGCCGGGACAGGGGCTTCTACGAGCAGTACTTC
CDR3 protein: CASSRDRGFYEQYF

J gene: TRBJ2-7
clone size: -
D gene: -
V gene: TRBV19
CDR3 DNA: TGTGCCAGTAGTATCGGGGGGCTCTACGAGCAGTACTTC
CDR3 protein: CASSIGGLYEQYF

J gene: TRBJ2-1
clone size: few
D gene: TRBD2
V gene: TRBV6-1
CDR3 DNA: TGTGCCAGCAGTGGGTTGCTAGCGGGATCATCATTTGAGCAGTTCTTC
CDR3 protein: CASSGLLAGSSFEQFF

J gene: TRBJ1-1
clone size: once
D gene: -
V gene: TRBV13
CDR3 DNA: TGTGCCAGCAGCTTAGGGTCCCTTGCAGGAAGCACTGAAGCTTTCTTT
CDR3 protein: CASSLGSLAGSTEAFF

J gene: TRBJ2-1
clone size: -
D gene: -
V gene: TRBV14
CDR3 DNA: TGTGCCAGCAGCCAAGGATGGGCCAATGAGCAGTTCTTC
CDR3 protein: CASSQGWANEQFF

J gene: TRBJ2-1
clone size: once
D gene: TRBD2
V gene: TRBV7-8
CDR3 DNA: TGTGCCAGCAGCGTGAGACTAGCGGCTAACAATGAGCAGTTCTTC
CDR3 protein: CASSVRLAANNEQFF

J gene: TRBJ2-3
clone size: -
D gene: -
V gene: TRBV5-1
CDR3 DNA: TGCGCCAGCAGCTTGGGACAGAAAAGGGATACGCAGTATTTT
CDR3 protein: CASSLGQKRDTQYF

J gene: TRBJ1-2
clone size: few
D gene: -
V gene: TRBV11-2
CDR3 DNA: TGTGCCAGCAGCTTAAACGAGGGCGGTCCCTATGGCTACACCTTC
CDR3 protein: CASSLNEGGPYGYTF

J gene: TRBJ2-2
clone size: -
D gene: TRBD2
V gene: TRBV10-3
CDR3 DNA: TGTGCCATCAGTGAGAGGGAAGCGGGAATCGGGGAGCTGTTTTTT
CDR3 protein: CAISEREAGIGELFF

J gene: TRBJ2-4
clone size: -
D gene: -
V gene: TRBV30
CDR3 DNA: TGTGCCTGGAGTTTCAAGGCTAGTCGGGCCAAAAACATTCAGTACTTC
CDR3 protein: CAWSFKASRAKNIQYF

J gene: TRBJ2-7
clone size: -
D gene: TRBD1
V gene: TRBV30
CDR3 DNA: TGTGCCTGGAGTGTACGGGACAGGCGCTCCTACGAGCAGTACTTC
CDR3 protein: CAWSVRDRRSYEQYF

J gene: TRBJ1-2
clone size: -
D gene: -
V gene: TRBV5-5
CDR3 DNA: TGTGCCAGCAGCTTAACAAGGGGCTATGGCTACACCTTC
CDR3 protein: CASSLTRGYGYTF

J gene: TRBJ1-5
clone size: -
D gene: TRBD1
V gene: TRBV6-5
CDR3 DNA: TGTGCCAGCAGTAGGGACAGGGGAGGCAATCAGCCCCAGCATTTT
CDR3 protein: CASSRDRGGNQPQHF

J gene: TRBJ1-2
clone size: -
D gene: TRBD1
V gene: TRBV3-1/TRBV3-2
CDR3 DNA: TGTGCCAGCAGCCCACGACAGGGTAGTGGCTACACCTTC
CDR3 protein: CASSPRQGSGYTF

J gene: TRBJ2-3
clone size: -
D gene: -
V gene: TRBV27
CDR3 DNA: TGTGCCAGCAGTATCCGCGCAGATACGCAGTATTTT
CDR3 protein: CASSIRADTQYF

J gene: TRBJ1-6
clone size: -
D gene: -
V gene: TRBV5-5
CDR3 DNA: TGTGCCAGCATCCCGGGACTGTTATATAATTCACCCCTCCACTTT
CDR3 protein: CASIPGLLYNSPLHF

J gene: TRBJ2-3
clone size: -
D gene: -
V gene: TRBV15
CDR3 DNA: TGTGCCACCAGCAGAGGTGGGGGGAGCGCAGATACGCAGTATTTT
CDR3 protein: CATSRGGGSADTQYF

J gene: TRBJ1-1
clone size: -
D gene: -
V gene: TRBV27
CDR3 DNA: TGTGCCAGCAGTCGTGAACAGGGAATTGGCACTGAAGCTTTCTTT
CDR3 protein: CASSREQGIGTEAFF

J gene: TRBJ2-2
clone size: -
D gene: -
V gene: TRBV15
CDR3 DNA: TGTGCCACCAGCAGAGGGCCGTCGACGAACACCGGGGAGCTGTTTTTT
CDR3 protein: CATSRGPSTNTGELFF

J gene: TRBJ1-1
clone size: -
D gene: -
V gene: TRBV30
CDR3 DNA: TGTGCCTGGAGCTTTCCCCGGGGGAACACTGAAGCTTTCTTT
CDR3 protein: CAWSFPRGNTEAFF

J gene: TRBJ2-5
clone size: -
D gene: -
V gene: TRBV6-6
CDR3 DNA: TGTGCCAGCAGTTACGGCCAAAGAGAGACCCAGTACTTC
CDR3 protein: CASSYGQRETQYF